The clone carrying this T cell receptor (beta chain) was picked up a small number of times. What it binds is unknown. This beta chain represents an off-target read in a library built for alpha chains; its size is of limited meaning. Specified time point: sample taken at primary tumor resection. The sequenced material consisted of unsorted whole RNA from tumor, nontumor lung or frozen PBMC. The data stem from a study of spatial heterogeneity in lung cancer. Study-wide background: Counts of TCR transcripts in tumor regions correlated strongly with a T cell module score (derived from matched bulk RNA-seq).

TCRdb used MiXCR to reprocess the 5' RACE reads, holding one entry per CDR3 protein. This table has over 10,000 distinct CDR3 sequences, under 6% appearing once. The CDR3 length is 15 residues. Deletions cut 1 base from V and 10 bases from J, with 14 bases between. CDR1 and CDR2 from the germline V gene are ENHRY and SYGVKD. Study-level results: Expanded alpha and beta TCR counts within tumors tracked tumor mutation counts. Tumor T-cell coverage was an estimated 7% or so for alpha and roughly 13% for beta chains. Ubiquitous and regional expanded TCR counts mirrored ubiquitous and regional nonsynonymous mutation counts, respectively.

The sequence was obtained from a male donor with early-stage non-small cell lung cancer. Sequenced material: lung tumor tissue, taken at surgery. V usage is TRBV10-3 and J usage is TRBJ1-6, with D possibly being TRBD1 (5 bases). CDR3: CAISELQHGDSPLHF. The CDR3 bases are TGTGCCATCAGTGAGTTGCAGCACGGGGACTCACCCCTCCACTTT.